The following is a TCR beta chain sequence with its context. The junction shows a germline mismatch at one end, possibly a read error. Germline CDR1 and CDR2: KGHDR and SFDVKD. This CDR3 has 14 residues. TCRdb reprocessed the RT-PCR reads via MiXCR and lists one record per CDR3 protein. Altogether hundreds of thousands of distinct CDR3 sequences are present, 15% to 20% being singletons, with the ten largest covering approximately 3%. This entry belongs to a study of response to subunit inactivated influenza vaccine. V and J are TRBV24-1 and TRBJ2-3; 8 bases fit TRBD2. The sample here was CD4+ T cells sorted from PBMCs, taken around 25 months after vaccination. This TCR came from a man between 50 and 69 years old who received an inactivated influenza vaccine. The DNA for the CDR3 is TGTGCCACCAGTGGACGGGGGGGCACATATACGCAGTATTTT. Translated, it gives CATSGRGGTYTQYF.